This paragraph reports one T cell receptor (beta chain). Trimming stripped 0 bases from V and 5 bases from J, with 7 bases between. The germline gives CDR1 LNHNV, CDR2 YYDKDF (reference sequence). The CDR3 is 13 residues long. These data are taken from a study of PD-L1 blockade in urothelial cancer. The wider study: Samples of blood were analyzed 3 weeks (second dose) and 6 weeks after treatment start. Blood samples contained a median about 150,000 T cells.

Templates that were synthetic TCR analogs were spiked into each PCR. Clones were sequenced by immunoSEQ multiplex PCR, and TCRdb holds only the in-frame ones, with some missing. This sample yields fewer than 50,000 clones, of which approximately 86% are seen a single time; roughly a quarter belongs to the top ten. Described time point: peripheral blood 6 weeks after treatment start. Between 1 and 8 samples, pretreatment and on-treatment, were given by each patient. The chain couples TRBV15 to TRBJ1-1; the D gene is possibly TRBD1 (5 bases). The TCR originated in a man aged 55 to 70 with urothelial cancer. Sample: PBMCs, taken around atezolizumab (anti-PD-L1) treatment. The DNA for the CDR3 is TGTGCCACCAGCAGAGACAGGGTTACTGAAGCTTTCTTT. Its translation: CATSRDRVTEAFF.